The sequence of this TCR beta chain was determined in a study of blood T cell repertoires in COVID-19. The CDR3 totals 12 residues. CDR1 is SNHLY and CDR2 is FYNNEI in the germline V gene. Trimming removed 6 bases from V and 3 bases from J, with 8 bases in between. Repertoires were generated with immunoSEQ multiplex PCR, while TCRdb's copy carries only in-frame clones and drops some. The sample contains some 260,000 clones, approximately 91% of which appear only once. Specimen: peripheral blood. The rearrangement uses TRBV2 and TRBJ1-1; D is unclear. This receptor was taken from a woman aged 25-40 years with acute or convalescent COVID-19. CDR3 nucleotide sequence: TGTGCCAGCAGCTCAGAGGACACTGAAGCTTTCTTT. Protein sequence: CASSSEDTEAFF. The variable domain in full, with the rest retrieved from reference TRBV2 and TRBJ1-1, is EPEVTQTPSHQVTQMGQEVILRCVPISNHLYFYWYRQILGQKVEFLVSFYNNEISEKSEIFDDQFSVERPDGSNFTLKIRSTKLEDSAMYFCASSSEDTEAFFGQGTRLTVV.